This paragraph covers one T cell receptor beta chain sequence. Ten immunoSEQ deep assay plates served to sequence unsorted PBMC DNA. Some clones are missing from TCRdb's copy, which holds only in-frame ones; the method was immunoSEQ multiplex PCR. The data contain about 460,000 clones, about 74% of them singletons. This CDR3 comprises 13 residues. V lost 0 bases and J 6 bases, leaving 6 bases between the germline ends. CDR1 is LNHNV, CDR2 YYDKDF, per germline (reference sequence). The sample is drawn from a study of shared clonotypes between healthy human individuals. Study summary: Two female and a few male donors aged 18 to 49 were enrolled.

This sequence originates from a woman aged 40 to 50 in good health. Some clones in this sample may be carry-over from other donors' samples. The chain recombines TRBV15 with TRBJ1-5, with a possible D match to TRBD1 (5 bases). Sequences were obtained from PBMCs. CDR3 coding DNA: TGTGCCACCAGCAGAGATAGGGGTCAGCCCCAGCATTTT. Amino acids: CATSRDRGQPQHF.